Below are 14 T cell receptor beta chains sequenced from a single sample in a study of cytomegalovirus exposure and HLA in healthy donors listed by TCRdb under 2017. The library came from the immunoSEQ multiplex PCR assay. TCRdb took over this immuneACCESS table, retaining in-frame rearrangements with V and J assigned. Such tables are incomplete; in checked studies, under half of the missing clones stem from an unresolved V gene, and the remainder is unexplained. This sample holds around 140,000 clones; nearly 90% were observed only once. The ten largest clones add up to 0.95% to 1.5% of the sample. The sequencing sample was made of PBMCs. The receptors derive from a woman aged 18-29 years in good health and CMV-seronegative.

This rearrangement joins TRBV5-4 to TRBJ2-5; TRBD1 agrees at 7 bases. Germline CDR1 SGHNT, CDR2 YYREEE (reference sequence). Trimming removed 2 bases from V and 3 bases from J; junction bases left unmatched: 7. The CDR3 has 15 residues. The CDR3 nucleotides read TGTGCCAGCAGCTTCCCGGGACAGTTAGAAGAGACCCAGTACTTC. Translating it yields CASSFPGQLEETQYF.

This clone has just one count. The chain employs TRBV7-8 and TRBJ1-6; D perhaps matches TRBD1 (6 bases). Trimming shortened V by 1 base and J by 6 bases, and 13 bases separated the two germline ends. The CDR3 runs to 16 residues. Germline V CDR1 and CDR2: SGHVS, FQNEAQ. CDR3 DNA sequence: TGTGCCAGCAGCTTAGGGGCAGGGGCCCCTAATTCACCCCTCCACTTT. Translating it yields CASSLGAGAPNSPLHF.

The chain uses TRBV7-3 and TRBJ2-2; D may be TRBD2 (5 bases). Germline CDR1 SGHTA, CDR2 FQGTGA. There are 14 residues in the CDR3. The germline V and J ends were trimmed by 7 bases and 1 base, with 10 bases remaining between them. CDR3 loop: CASKRAGNTGELFF. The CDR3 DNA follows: TGTGCCAGCAAAAGGGCGGGGAACACCGGGGAGCTGTTTTTT.

The CDR3 DNA reads as TGTGCCAGCAGCTTCTCCCGCAACTTGAAAACGCAGTATTTT. Its translation: CASSFSRNLKTQYF. The gene calls are TRBV5-4 and TRBJ2-3; D gene uncertain. Germline CDR1 and CDR2: SGHNT and YYREEE (reference sequence). V was clipped by 2 bases and J by 9 bases, with 16 bases between them. The CDR3 has 14 residues.

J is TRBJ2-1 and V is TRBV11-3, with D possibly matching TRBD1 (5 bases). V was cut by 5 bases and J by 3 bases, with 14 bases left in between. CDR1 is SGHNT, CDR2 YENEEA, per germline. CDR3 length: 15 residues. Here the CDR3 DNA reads TGTGCCAGCAGCGAGGAAGGGGAAAACTACAATGAGCAGTTCTTC. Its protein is CASSEEGENYNEQFF.

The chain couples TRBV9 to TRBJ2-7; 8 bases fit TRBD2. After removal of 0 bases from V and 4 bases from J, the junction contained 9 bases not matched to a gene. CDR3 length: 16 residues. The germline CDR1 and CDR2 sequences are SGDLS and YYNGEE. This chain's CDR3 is CASSVDGAGVVYEQYF. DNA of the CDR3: TGTGCCAGCAGCGTAGACGGAGCGGGGGTGGTGTACGAGCAGTACTTC. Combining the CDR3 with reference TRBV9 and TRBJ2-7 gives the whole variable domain DSGVTQTPKHLITATGQRVTLRCSPRSGDLSVYWYQQSLDQGLQFLIQYYNGEERAKGNILERFSAQQFPDLHSELNLSSLELGDSALYFCASSVDGAGVVYEQYFGPGTRLTVT.

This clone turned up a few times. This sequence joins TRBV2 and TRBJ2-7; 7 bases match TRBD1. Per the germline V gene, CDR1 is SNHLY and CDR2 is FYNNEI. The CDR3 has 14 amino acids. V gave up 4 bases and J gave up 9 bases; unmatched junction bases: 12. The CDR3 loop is CASSAGDSSLGQYF. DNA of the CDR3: TGTGCCAGCAGTGCAGGGGACAGTTCGTTGGGGCAGTACTTC.

DNA of the CDR3: TGTGCCAGCAGAAAGGGACAGGAACCCTACGAGCAGTACTTC. Translated, it gives CASRKGQEPYEQYF. This rearrangement joins TRBV6-5 to TRBJ2-7; 8 nucleotides match TRBD1. The ends lost 6 bases at V and 2 bases at J; junction bases unmatched: 6. CDR1 is MNHEY and CDR2 is SVGAGI in the germline V gene. The CDR3 totals 14 residues.

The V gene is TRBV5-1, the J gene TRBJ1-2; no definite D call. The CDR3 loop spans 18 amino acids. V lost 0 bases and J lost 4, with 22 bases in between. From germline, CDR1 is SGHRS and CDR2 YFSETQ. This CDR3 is CASSLGFRGGEPSYGYTF. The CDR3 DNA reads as TGCGCCAGCAGCTTGGGTTTCCGTGGCGGGGAACCATCCTATGGCTACACCTTC.

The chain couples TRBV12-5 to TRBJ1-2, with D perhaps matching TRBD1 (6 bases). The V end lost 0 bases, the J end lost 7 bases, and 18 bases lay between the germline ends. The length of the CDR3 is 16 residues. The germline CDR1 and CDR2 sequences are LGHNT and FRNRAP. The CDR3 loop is CASGLVVGRGNGGYTF. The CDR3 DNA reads TGTGCTAGTGGTTTGGTTGTTGGCAGGGGAAATGGTGGCTACACCTTC.

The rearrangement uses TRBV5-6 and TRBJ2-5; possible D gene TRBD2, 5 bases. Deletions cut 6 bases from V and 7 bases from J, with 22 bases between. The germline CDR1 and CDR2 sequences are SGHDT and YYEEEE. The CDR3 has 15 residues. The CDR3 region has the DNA TGTGCCAGCACCCCGAGGGCACGGTCCGTAGGGACCCAGTACTTC. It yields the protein CASTPRARSVGTQYF. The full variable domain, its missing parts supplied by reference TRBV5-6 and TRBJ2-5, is DAGVTQSPTHLIKTRGQQVTLRCSPKSGHDTVSWYQQALGQGPQFIFQYYEEEERQRGNFPDRFSGHQFPNYSSELNVNALLLGDSALYLCASTPRARSVGTQYFGPGTRLLVL.

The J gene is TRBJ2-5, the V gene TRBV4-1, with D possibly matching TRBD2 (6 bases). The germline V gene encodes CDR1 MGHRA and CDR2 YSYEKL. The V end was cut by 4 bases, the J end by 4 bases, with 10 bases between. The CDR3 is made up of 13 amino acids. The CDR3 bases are TGCGCCAGCAGCCGGCGGGACCGAGAGACCCAGTACTTC. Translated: CASSRRDRETQYF.

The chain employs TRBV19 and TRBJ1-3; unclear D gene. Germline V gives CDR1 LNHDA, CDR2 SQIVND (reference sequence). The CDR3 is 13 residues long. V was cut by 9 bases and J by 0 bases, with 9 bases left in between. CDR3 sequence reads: CASRLVSGNTIYF. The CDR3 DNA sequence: TGTGCCAGCAGACTTGTCTCTGGAAACACCATATATTTT.

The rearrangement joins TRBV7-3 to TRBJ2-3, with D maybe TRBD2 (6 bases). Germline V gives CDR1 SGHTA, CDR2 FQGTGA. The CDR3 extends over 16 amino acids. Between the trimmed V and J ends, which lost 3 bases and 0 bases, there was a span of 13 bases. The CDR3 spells CASSFPLGRSTDTQYF. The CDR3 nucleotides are TGTGCCAGCAGCTTTCCGCTGGGGAGGAGCACAGATACGCAGTATTTT. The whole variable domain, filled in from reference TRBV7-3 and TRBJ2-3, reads GAGVSQTPSNKVTEKGKYVELRCDPISGHTALYWYRQSLGQGPEFLIYFQGTGAADDSGLPNDRFFAVRPEGSVSTLKIQRTERGDSAVYLCASSFPLGRSTDTQYFGPGTRLTVL.